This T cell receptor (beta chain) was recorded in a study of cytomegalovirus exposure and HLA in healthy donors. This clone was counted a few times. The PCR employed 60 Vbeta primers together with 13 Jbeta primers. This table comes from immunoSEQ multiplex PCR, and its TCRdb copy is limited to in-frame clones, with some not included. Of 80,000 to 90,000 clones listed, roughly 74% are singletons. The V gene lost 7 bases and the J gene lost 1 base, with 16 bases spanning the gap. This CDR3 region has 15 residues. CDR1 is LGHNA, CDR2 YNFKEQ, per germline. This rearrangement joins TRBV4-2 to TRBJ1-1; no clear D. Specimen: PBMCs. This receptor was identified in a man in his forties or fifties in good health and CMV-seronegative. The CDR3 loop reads CASTIATTENTEAFF. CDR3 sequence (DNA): TGTGCCAGCACCATCGCCACCACAGAGAACACTGAAGCTTTCTTT.